Following are 13 T cell receptor beta chains from one sample sequenced in a study of T cells in Graves' hyperthyroidism and ophthalmopathy. TCR beta CDR3 regions were amplified from RNA transcripts. Primed by the HTBI set, a first-round RT-PCR was run on the TCR CDR3. TCRdb itself ran the multiplex PCR reads through MiXCR, one entry per CDR3 protein. The sample yields about 350,000 distinct CDR3 sequences, approximately 13% seen once. Source material: blood. The receptors shown here come from a woman in her thirties with Graves' hyperthyroidism.

This clonotype showed up many times. CDR3: CASSLRGFLDRGTDTQYF. CDR3 sequence (DNA): TGTGCCAGCAGCTTGCGCGGTTTTTTGGACAGGGGTACAGATACGCAGTATTTT. The chain uses TRBV11-2 and TRBJ2-3, with 9 bases matching TRBD1. CDR3 length: 18 amino acids. Germline values: CDR1 SGHAT, CDR2 FQNNGV. V lost 3 bases and J lost 3; bases outside the gene matches: 13. Combining the CDR3 with reference TRBV11-2 and TRBJ2-3 gives the whole variable domain EAGVAQSPRYKIIEKRQSVAFWCNPISGHATLYWYQQILGQGPKLLIQFQNNGVVDDSQLPKDRFSAERLKGVDSTLKIQPAKLEDSAVYLCASSLRGFLDRGTDTQYFGPGTRLTVL.

This clonotype occurred a few times. The V gene is TRBV4-2, the J gene TRBJ1-4; D is ambiguous. This CDR3 is built from 14 residues. Between the trimmed V and J ends, which lost 0 bases and 3 bases, there was a span of 5 bases. The germline V gene has CDR1 LGHNA and CDR2 YNFKEQ. Here the CDR3 reads CASSQDGPNEKLFF. The CDR3 DNA reads as TGTGCCAGCAGCCAAGACGGACCTAATGAAAAACTGTTTTTT.

The V gene is TRBV12-3 or TRBV12-4, the J gene TRBJ2-2, with D uncertain. Deletions cut 1 base from V and 3 bases from J, with 12 bases between. The length of the CDR3 is 16 residues. The CDR3 spells CASSLEIRLHTGELFF. The CDR3 nucleotides are TGTGCCAGCAGTTTAGAGATCAGGTTGCACACCGGGGAGCTGTTTTTT.

This clonotype was observed at least ten times. V usage is TRBV11-2 and J usage is TRBJ1-1; no definite D call. Trimming left V 3 bases short and J 1 base short, with 6 bases between. Germline V lookup: CDR1 SGHAT, CDR2 FQNNGV. The CDR3 extends over 13 amino acids. The CDR3 region has the DNA TGTGCCAGCAGCTTCAACAGGAACACTGAAGCTTTCTTT. It encodes CASSFNRNTEAFF.

This clonotype was observed a few times. This chain links TRBV10-3 with TRBJ2-3; 7 nucleotides align to TRBD1. The CDR3 spans 14 residues. The germline CDR1 and CDR2 sequences are ENHRY and SYGVKD. The trim removed 1 base at V and 9 bases at J, leaving 7 bases unmatched. The CDR3 DNA follows: TGTGCCATCAGTGAGTTAGCCCAGGGGGTAACGCAGTATTTT. Translating it yields CAISELAQGVTQYF.

This clonotype was detected only a few times. The gene calls are TRBV28 and TRBJ1-1; D is unresolved. With 4 bases removed from V and 5 bases from J, the gap between germline ends came to 20 bases. The CDR3 contains 16 residues. Germline CDR1 is MDHEN and CDR2 is SYDVKM. The CDR3 region is CASSSSLKGGWTEAFF. The DNA of the CDR3 is TGTGCCAGCAGTTCTAGCCTCAAGGGTGGGTGGACTGAAGCTTTCTTT. The full variable domain, its missing parts supplied by reference TRBV28 and TRBJ1-1, is DVKVTQSSRYLVKRTGEKVFLECVQDMDHENMFWYRQDPGLGLRLIYFSYDVKMKEKGDIPEGYSVSREKKERFSLILESASTNQTSMYLCASSSSLKGGWTEAFFGQGTRLTVV.

The chain recombines TRBV5-1 with TRBJ2-2; D is possibly TRBD1 or TRBD2 (5 bases each). The germline CDR1 and CDR2 sequences are SGHRS and YFSETQ. Trimming took 5 bases from V and 0 from J, leaving 14 bases between them. The CDR3 extends over 16 amino acids. This CDR3 is CASSPGGVANTGELFF. The CDR3 DNA reads TGCGCCAGCAGTCCTGGGGGAGTCGCGAACACCGGGGAGCTGTTTTTT.

This clonotype was counted a few times. The rearrangement links TRBV29-1 to TRBJ1-2; 7 nucleotides line up with TRBD1. The CDR3 is 13 amino acids. The J segment lost 7 bases and the V segment lost 4 bases, leaving 9 bases of the junction unmatched. Looked up from germline, CDR1 is SQVTM and CDR2 is ANQGSEA. The CDR3 nucleotides are TGCAGCGTTGTAGAGGGGGCGTCAAGTGGCTACACCTTC. As protein: CSVVEGASSGYTF. The entire variable domain, with the rest obtained from reference TRBV29-1 and TRBJ1-2, is as follows: SAVISQKPSRDICQRGTSLTIQCQVDSQVTMMFWYRQQPGQSLTLIATANQGSEATYESGFVIDKFPISRPNLTFSTLTVSNMSPEDSSIYLCSVVEGASSGYTFGSGTRLTVV.

A note on this clonotype: This may be a read error: a much more frequent sequence differs by one nucleotide. The chain couples TRBV12-3 or TRBV12-4 to TRBJ2-1; 9 positions agree with TRBD1. V shed 5 bases and J 5 bases; nucleotides not matched to a gene: 4. The CDR3 totals 14 residues. In nucleotides, the CDR3 is TGTGCCAGCAGTATGGACAGGGGCCACAATGAGCAGTTCTTC. It encodes CASSMDRGHNEQFF.

This clonotype was counted many times. The CDR3 bases are TGCGCCAGCAGCCAGGGACAGGGTAATCAGCCCCAGCATTTT. Translating gives CASSQGQGNQPQHF. The chain combines TRBV5-1 with TRBJ1-5, with TRBD1 matching over 9 bases. The CDR3 is 14 residues long. Germline assignment: CDR1 SGHRS and CDR2 YFSETQ. The V and J ends lost 4 bases and 4 bases, in that order; junction bases with no gene match: 3.

The rearrangement joins TRBV10-1 to TRBJ2-2; TRBD2 might be the D (5 bases). Trimming cost V 9 bases and J 0 bases, with 14 bases left between them. The CDR3 consists of 15 residues. Germline CDR1 and CDR2: WNHNN and SYGVQD (reference sequence). CDR3 loop: CARPLGVPNTGELFF. CDR3 sequence (DNA): TGCGCCAGACCTCTCGGGGTTCCGAACACCGGGGAGCTGTTTTTT.

This clonotype has more than one count but fewer than ten. The rearrangement links TRBV4-1 to TRBJ2-7; the D gene is possibly TRBD1 (6 bases). V gave up 3 bases and J gave up 5 bases, with 17 bases separating them. The CDR3 consists of 15 residues. Germline CDR1 reads MGHRA; CDR2 reads YSYEKL. CDR3 region: CASSQVTGQPHEQYF. CDR3 in DNA: TGCGCCAGCAGCCAGGTTACAGGGCAACCCCACGAGCAGTACTTC.

As for this clonotype: Germline and junction disagree at one end, which may indicate a read error. The chain has TRBV7-2 and TRBJ2-7; possible D gene TRBD2, 6 bases. The germline V gene encodes CDR1 SGHTA and CDR2 FQGNSA. CDR3 length: 13 residues. As DNA, the CDR3 is TGTGCCAGCAGCCCGGGACTGGTCTACGAGCAGTGCTTC. It encodes CASSPGLVYEQCF. The full variable domain, in which reference TRBV7-2 and TRBJ2-7 provide the parts outside the CDR3, is GAGVSQSPSNKVTEKGKDVELRCDPISGHTALYWYRQSLGQGLEFLIYFQGNSAPDKSGLPSDRFSAERTGGSVSTLTIQRTQQEDSAVYLCASSPGLVYEQCFGPGTRLTVT.